This TCR beta chain stems from a study of blood T cell repertoires in COVID-19 (dated by TCRdb to 2019 to 2021). In terms of the full investigation: Samples from collaborators originated in the United States, Italy and Spain and spanned both the acute and convalescent phases of COVID-19. The material from the prospective study consisted of cDNA or gDNA derived from T cells, B-cell-depleted T cells, or PBMCs. The dataset comprised deeply sampled blood TCRbeta repertoires from subjects exposed to, actively infected with, or recovered from COVID-19. A freely available public database, intended as a resource for researchers studying the immune response to SARS-CoV-2, is where the repertoires were released. The samples were drawn from the first 160 participants of the ongoing ImmuneRACE study and from roughly 1,300 subjects provided by 6 global collaborators. A de-identified subject ID, COVID-19 status, age in years and sex were almost always included in the sample metadata. Where HLA class I and class II types were available, the types were taken from metadata supplied by the sample provider, not from assay-based typing. Broad study findings and their caveats: Clinical and demographic metadata were provided uncurated, with the amount varying by source and participant.

Turning to this clone: Its antigen is unknown. No quality values exist for individual bases; no much larger clone is one base distant.

Reading the germline V gene (reference sequence) gives CDR1 GTSNPN and CDR2 SVGIG. From the cysteine through the phenylalanine, the CDR3 covers 16 amino acids. Only the CDR3 DNA is retained, 48 bases long and in frame from the first base. At the junction V is shortened by 0 bases and J by 4 bases, with 15 bases in between. Whole blood was collected in K2EDTA tubes by collaborating institutions according to the institutions' own protocols. Collaborator samples were shipped for TCRbeta analysis as frozen whole blood, isolated PBMCs, or DNA extracted from either sample type. The immunoSEQ Assay, a bias-controlled multiplex PCR, was used to amplify TCRbeta CDR3 regions from genomic DNA. Processing in the source paper ran as follows. The number of nucleated cells in each sample was estimated by amplification of reference gene primers within the assay. To quantify the absolute abundance of each unique TCRbeta CDR3 rearrangement, sequence reads were collapsed and filtered. Productive Simpson clonality was computed per sample as the square root of Simpson's diversity index over productive rearrangements. What TCRdb holds here is the immuneACCESS table cut down to in-frame rearrangements. Part of the clones is not present; checked against another copy, under half of the missing clones reflect an unresolved V gene, and the others are unexplained. D and trimming were read from the DNA, whereas the V and J calls and clone size are those reported in that table. This sample is represented by hundreds of thousands of clones; over 70% of them were singletons. 5.7% of the sample rests with the top ten.

Source material: peripheral blood. The rearrangement combines TRBV30 with TRBJ1-4, with the identity of the D gene unclear. The sequence was collected from an elderly man with acute or convalescent COVID-19. The CDR3 region: CAWSVRLLADNEKLFF. The base sequence is TGTGCCTGGAGTGTAAGGTTACTGGCGGATAATGAAAAACTGTTTTTT.